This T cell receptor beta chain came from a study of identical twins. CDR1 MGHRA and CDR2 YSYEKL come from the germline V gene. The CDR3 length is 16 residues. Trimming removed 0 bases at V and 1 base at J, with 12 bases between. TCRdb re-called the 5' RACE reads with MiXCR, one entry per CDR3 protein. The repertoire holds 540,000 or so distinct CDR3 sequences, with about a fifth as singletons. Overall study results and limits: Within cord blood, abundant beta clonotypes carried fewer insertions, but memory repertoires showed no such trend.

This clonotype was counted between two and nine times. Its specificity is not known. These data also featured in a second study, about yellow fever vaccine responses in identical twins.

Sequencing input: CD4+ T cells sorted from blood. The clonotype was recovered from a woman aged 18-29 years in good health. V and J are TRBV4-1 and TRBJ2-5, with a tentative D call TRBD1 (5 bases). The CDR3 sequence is CASSQDGKGSQETQYF. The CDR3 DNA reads TGCGCCAGCAGCCAAGATGGGAAGGGGTCCCAAGAGACCCAGTACTTC.